This T cell receptor beta chain was retrieved from a study of blood T cell repertoires in COVID-19. Whole-study context: Nucleic acid was either cDNA or gDNA, and it came from T cells, B-cell-depleted T cells, or PBMCs.

This CDR3 is built from 15 residues. The germline gives CDR1 SGHRS, CDR2 YFSETQ. J gave up 0 bases and V 4 bases, and 4 bases lay outside the gene matches. TCRdb keeps only in-frame clones here, not all; method: immunoSEQ multiplex PCR. The table records about 190,000 clones, 65% to 80% of them present only once. V and J are TRBV5-1 and TRBJ2-7; 10 bases are a match to TRBD1. This receptor was identified in a woman aged 50 to 65 with acute or convalescent COVID-19. The sequenced sample consisted of peripheral blood. The CDR3 DNA follows: TGCGCCAGCAGCCCGGGACAGGGGAGCTCCTACGAGCAGTACTTC. Protein sequence: CASSPGQGSSYEQYF.